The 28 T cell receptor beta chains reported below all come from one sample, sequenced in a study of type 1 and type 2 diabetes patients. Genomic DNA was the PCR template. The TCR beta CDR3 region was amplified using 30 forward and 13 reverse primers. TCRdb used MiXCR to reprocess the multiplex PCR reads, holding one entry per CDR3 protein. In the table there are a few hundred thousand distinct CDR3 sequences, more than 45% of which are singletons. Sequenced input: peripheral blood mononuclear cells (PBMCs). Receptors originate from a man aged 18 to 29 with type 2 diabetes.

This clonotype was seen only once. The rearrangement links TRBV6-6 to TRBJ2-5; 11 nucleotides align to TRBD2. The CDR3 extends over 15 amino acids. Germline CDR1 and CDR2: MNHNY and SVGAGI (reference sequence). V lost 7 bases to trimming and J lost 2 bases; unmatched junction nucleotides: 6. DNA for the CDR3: TGTGCCAGCACTAGCGGGAGGAATTGGCAAGAGACCCAGTACTTC. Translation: CASTSGRNWQETQYF.

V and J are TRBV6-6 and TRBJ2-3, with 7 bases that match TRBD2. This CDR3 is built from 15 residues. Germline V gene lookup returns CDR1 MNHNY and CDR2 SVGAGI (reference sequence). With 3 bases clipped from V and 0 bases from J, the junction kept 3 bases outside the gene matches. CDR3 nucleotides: TGTGCCAGCAGTTATGGGCGGGAGAGCACAGATACGCAGTATTTT. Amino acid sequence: CASSYGRESTDTQYF.

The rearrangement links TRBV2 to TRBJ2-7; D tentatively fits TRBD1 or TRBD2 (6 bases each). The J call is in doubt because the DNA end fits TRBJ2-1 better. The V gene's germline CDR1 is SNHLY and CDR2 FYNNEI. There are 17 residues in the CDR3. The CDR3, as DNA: TGTGCCAGCAGTGAATGGCGGGACTGGACAGAAAACAATGAGCAGTTCTTC. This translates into CASSEWRDWTENNEQFF.

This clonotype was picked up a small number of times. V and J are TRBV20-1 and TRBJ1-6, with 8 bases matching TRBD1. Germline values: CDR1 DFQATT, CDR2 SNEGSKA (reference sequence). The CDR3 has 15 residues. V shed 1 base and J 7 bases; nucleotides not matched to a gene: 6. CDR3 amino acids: CSARAGGQANSPLHF. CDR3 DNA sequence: TGCAGTGCTAGAGCAGGGGGACAGGCCAATTCACCCCTCCACTTT.

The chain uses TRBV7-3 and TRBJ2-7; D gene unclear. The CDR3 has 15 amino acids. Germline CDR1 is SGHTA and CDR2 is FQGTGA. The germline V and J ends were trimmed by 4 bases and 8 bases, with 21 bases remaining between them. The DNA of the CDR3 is TGTGCCAGCAGCTCACCCCCCCTCATGGGGTACAAGCAGTACTTC. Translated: CASSSPPLMGYKQYF.

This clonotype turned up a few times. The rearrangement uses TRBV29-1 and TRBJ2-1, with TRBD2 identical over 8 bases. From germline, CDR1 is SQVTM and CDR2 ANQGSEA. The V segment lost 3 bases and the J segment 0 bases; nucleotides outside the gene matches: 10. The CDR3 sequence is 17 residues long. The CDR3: CSVDGSIAGPSYNEQFF. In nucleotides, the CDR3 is TGCAGCGTTGATGGATCTATAGCGGGACCCTCCTACAATGAGCAGTTCTTC.

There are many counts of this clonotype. CDR3 amino acids: CASSEAETANTGELFF. The DNA for the CDR3 is TGTGCCAGCAGTGAAGCAGAAACTGCGAACACCGGGGAGCTGTTTTTT. The chain carries TRBV2 and TRBJ2-2; D remains unclear. In germline, CDR1 is SNHLY, CDR2 FYNNEI. CDR3 length: 16 amino acids. V was shortened by 0 bases and J by 0 bases, with 8 bases between the two germline ends.

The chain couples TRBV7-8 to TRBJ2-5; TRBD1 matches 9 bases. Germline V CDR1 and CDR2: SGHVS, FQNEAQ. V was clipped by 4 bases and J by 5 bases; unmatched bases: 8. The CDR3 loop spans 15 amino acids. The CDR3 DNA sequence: TGTGCCAGCAGCTCGAGAACAGGGGGCTCCGAGACCCAGTACTTC. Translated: CASSSRTGGSETQYF.

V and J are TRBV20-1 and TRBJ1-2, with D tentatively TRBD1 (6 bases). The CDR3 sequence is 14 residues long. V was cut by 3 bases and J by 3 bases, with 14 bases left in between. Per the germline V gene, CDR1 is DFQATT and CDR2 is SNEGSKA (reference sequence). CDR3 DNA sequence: TGCAGTGCTAGCCACGACAGGCCGGACTATGGCTACACCTTC. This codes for CSASHDRPDYGYTF.

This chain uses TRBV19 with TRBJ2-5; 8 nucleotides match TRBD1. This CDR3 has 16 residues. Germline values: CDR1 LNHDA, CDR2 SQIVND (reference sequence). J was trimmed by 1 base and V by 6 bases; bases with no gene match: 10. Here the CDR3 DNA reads TGTGCCAGTAGGCCCAGGGGGCGTGGGCTCCAAGAGACCCAGTACTTC. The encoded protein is CASRPRGRGLQETQYF.

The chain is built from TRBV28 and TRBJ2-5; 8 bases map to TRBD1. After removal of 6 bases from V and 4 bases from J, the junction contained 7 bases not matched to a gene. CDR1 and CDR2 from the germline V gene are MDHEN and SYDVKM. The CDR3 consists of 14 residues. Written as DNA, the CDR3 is TGTGCCAGCAGGGAACAGGGGGGCGGAGAGACCCAGTACTTC. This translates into CASREQGGGETQYF.

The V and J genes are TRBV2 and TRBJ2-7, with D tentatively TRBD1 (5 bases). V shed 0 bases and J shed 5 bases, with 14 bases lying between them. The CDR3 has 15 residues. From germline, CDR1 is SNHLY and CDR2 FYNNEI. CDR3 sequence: CASSEAVGVVDEQYF. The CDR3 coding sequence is TGTGCCAGCAGTGAAGCAGTAGGGGTGGTAGACGAGCAGTACTTC.

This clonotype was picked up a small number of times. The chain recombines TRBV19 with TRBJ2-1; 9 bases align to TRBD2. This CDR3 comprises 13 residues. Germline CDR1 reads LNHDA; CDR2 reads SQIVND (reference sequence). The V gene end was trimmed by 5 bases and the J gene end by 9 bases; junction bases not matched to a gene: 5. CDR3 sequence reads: CASSEAGGREQFF. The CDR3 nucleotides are TGTGCCAGTAGTGAGGCGGGGGGGCGTGAGCAGTTCTTC.

The CDR3 here is CASSFTGQETQYF. The CDR3 DNA reads TGTGCCAGCAGCTTTACCGGACAAGAGACCCAGTACTTC. The V call is TRBV7-3, the J call TRBJ2-5, with D hard to call. The CDR3 is made up of 13 amino acids. Germline V lookup: CDR1 SGHTA, CDR2 FQGTGA. The V and J ends lost 3 bases and 2 bases respectively, with 7 bases between them.

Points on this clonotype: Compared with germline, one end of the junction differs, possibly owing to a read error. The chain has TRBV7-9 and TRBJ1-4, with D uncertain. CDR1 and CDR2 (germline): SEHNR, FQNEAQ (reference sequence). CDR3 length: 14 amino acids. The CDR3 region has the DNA TGTGCCAGCAGCTTATGGGGTCGGGGAGAAAAACTGTCTTTT. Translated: CASSLWGRGEKLSF.

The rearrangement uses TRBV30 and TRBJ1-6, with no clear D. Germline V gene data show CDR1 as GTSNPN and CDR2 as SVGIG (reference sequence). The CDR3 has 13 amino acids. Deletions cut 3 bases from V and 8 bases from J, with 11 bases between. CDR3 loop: CAWRPTIYSPLHF. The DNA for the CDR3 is TGTGCCTGGAGGCCCACCATTTATTCACCCCTCCACTTT.

For the CDR3, the DNA is TGCAGTGCTAGTCGATTGTTGACCGGAGATACGCAGTATTTT. It yields the protein CSASRLLTGDTQYF. This chain links TRBV20-1 with TRBJ2-3, with no clear D. V was clipped by 3 bases and J by 5 bases, with 15 bases between them. The CDR3 totals 14 residues. Germline CDR1 and CDR2: DFQATT and SNEGSKA (reference sequence).

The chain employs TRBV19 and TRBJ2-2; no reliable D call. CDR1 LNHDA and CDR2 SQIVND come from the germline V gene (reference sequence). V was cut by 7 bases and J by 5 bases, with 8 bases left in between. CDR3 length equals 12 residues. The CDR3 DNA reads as TGTGCCAGTACCCTCGGAACCGGGGAGCTGTTTTTT. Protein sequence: CASTLGTGELFF.

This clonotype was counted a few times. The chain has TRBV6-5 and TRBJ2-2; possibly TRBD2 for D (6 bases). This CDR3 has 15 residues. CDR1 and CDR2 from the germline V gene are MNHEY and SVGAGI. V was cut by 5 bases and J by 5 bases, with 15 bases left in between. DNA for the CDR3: TGTGCCAGCAGTGGGGGGACGGTACTGACCGGGGAGCTGTTTTTT. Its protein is CASSGGTVLTGELFF.

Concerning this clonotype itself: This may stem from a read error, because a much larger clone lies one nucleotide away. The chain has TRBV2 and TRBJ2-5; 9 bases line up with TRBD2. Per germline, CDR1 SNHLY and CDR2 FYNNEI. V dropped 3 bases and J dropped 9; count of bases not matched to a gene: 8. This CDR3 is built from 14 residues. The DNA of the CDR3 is TGTGCCAGCAGTGAGACTAGCGGTGGGGAGGCCCAGTACTTC. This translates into CASSETSGGEAQYF.

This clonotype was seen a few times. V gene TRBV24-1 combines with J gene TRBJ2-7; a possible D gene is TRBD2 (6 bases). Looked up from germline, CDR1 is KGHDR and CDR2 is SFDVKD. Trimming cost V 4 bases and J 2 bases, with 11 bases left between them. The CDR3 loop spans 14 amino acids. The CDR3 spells CATSDGTVPYEQYF. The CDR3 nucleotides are TGTGCCACCAGTGACGGGACTGTGCCCTACGAGCAGTACTTC.

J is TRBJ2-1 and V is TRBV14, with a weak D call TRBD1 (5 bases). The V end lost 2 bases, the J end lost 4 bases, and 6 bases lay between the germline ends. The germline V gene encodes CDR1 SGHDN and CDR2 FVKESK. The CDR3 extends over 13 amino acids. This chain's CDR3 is CASSQPGYNEQFF. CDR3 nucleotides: TGTGCCAGCAGCCAACCAGGGTACAATGAGCAGTTCTTC.

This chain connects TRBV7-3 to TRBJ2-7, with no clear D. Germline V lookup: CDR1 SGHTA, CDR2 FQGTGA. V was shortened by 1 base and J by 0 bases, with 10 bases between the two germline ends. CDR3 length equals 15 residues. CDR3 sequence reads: CASSLNPASSYEQYF. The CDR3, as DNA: TGTGCCAGCAGCTTAAACCCGGCCAGCTCCTACGAGCAGTACTTC.

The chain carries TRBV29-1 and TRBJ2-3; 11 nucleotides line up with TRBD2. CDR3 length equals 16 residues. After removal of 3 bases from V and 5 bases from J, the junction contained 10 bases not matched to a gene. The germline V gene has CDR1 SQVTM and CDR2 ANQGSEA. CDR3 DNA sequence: TGCAGCGTTGATTCCTTTAGCGGGAGGGTGGGAGATACGCAGTATTTT. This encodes CSVDSFSGRVGDTQYF.

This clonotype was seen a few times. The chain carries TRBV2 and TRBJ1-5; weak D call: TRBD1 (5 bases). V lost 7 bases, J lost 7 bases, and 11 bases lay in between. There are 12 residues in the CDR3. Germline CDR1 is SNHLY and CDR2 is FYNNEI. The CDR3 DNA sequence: TGTGCCAGCAAGGGGTTTGGGCAGCCCCAGCATTTT. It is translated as CASKGFGQPQHF.

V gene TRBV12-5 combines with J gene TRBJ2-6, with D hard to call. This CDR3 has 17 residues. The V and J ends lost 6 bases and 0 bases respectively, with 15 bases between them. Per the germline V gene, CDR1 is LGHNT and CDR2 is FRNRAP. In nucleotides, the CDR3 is TGTGCTAGTGGCTACCGGACGGCCCGCTCTGGGGCCAACGTCCTGACTTTC. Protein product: CASGYRTARSGANVLTF.

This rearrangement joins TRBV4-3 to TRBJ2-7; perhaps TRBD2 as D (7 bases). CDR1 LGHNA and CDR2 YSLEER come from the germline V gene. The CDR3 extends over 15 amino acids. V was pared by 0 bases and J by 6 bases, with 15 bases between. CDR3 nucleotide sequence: TGCGCCAGCAGCCAAGAAGGGGGGGGAAAGGGCGAGCAGTACTTC. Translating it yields CASSQEGGGKGEQYF.

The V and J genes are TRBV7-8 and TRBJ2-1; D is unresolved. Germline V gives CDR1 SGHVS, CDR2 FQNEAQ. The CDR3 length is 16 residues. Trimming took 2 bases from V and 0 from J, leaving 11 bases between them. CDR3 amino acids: CASSLLGKSSYNEQFF. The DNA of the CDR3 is TGTGCCAGCAGCTTATTGGGGAAGAGCTCCTACAATGAGCAGTTCTTC.